The clone carrying this T cell receptor (beta chain) showed up many times. From the germline J gene comes the end of the CDR3, since the read stops 3 residues before it. These data originate in a study of T cell clonality in common variable immunodeficiency. Equal genomic DNA amounts from CVID and control samples were sequenced. TCRdb's table, derived via immunoSEQ multiplex PCR, lists solely in-frame clones and lacks some. The sample has about 35,000 clones, none seen only once. Most patients and controls had Caucasian heritage. Heparinized whole blood, about 4.5 to 8.5 ml, came from each donor. The CDR3 has 14 amino acids. From germline, CDR1 is SGHRS and CDR2 YFSETQ. The germline V and J ends were trimmed by 0 bases and 2 bases, with 7 bases remaining between them.

This clonotype was obtained from a person aged 18 to 75 in good health. The chain has TRBV5-1 and TRBJ2-3; D remains ambiguous. Sequences were obtained from peripheral blood mononuclear cells. The CDR3 bases that were read are TGCGCCAGCAGCTTGGAAGGTGCCACAGATACG. Encoded protein: CASSLEGATDT. The full CDR3 is CASSLEGATDTQYF.